The 15 T cell receptor beta chains below were found in one sample sequenced in a study of T cell clonotyping in hematopoietic cell transplantation. The method was immunoSEQ multiplex PCR; TCRdb's version includes in-frame clones alone and lacks a portion of them. The sample shows around 11,000 clones, roughly 89% of them seen only once. Sequences were derived from PBMCs, sampled 100 days after allogeneic stem cell transplant. These TCRs come from a female patient between 55 and 75 years old who had an allogeneic stem cell transplant from an unrelated donor, so the T cells may come from the graft donor. Some clones in this sample may be carry-over from other donors' samples.

The CDR3 is CASSSYVGLENTGELFF. The CDR3, as DNA: TGTGCCAGCAGCTCGTACGTCGGGCTAGAGAACACCGGGGAGCTGTTTTTT. This chain connects TRBV7-3 to TRBJ2-2; D is uncertain. This CDR3 spans 17 amino acids. V shed 4 bases and J shed 1 base, with 16 bases lying between them. From germline, CDR1 is SGHTA and CDR2 FQGTGA.

The chain joins TRBV2 to TRBJ2-7; 7 nucleotides line up with TRBD1. V lost 3 bases, J lost 4 bases, and 12 bases stayed unmatched. Per germline, CDR1 SNHLY and CDR2 FYNNEI. The CDR3 covers 16 residues. The CDR3 sequence is CASSEDRQGPYYEQYF. DNA for the CDR3: TGTGCCAGCAGTGAGGATAGACAGGGACCGTATTACGAGCAGTACTTC.

This clone has a single count. The chain joins TRBV30 to TRBJ2-7, with D unclear. There are 11 residues in the CDR3. Germline CDR1 reads GTSNPN; CDR2 reads SVGIG (reference sequence). The V gene lost 1 base and the J gene lost 2 bases, with 3 bases spanning the gap. The CDR3 sequence: CAWSGTYEQYF. CDR3 nucleotide sequence: TGTGCCTGGAGTGGTACCTACGAGCAGTACTTC.

The V gene is TRBV27, the J gene TRBJ2-7, with D maybe TRBD1 (6 bases). The V and J ends lost 4 bases and 0 bases respectively, with 7 bases between them. Germline values: CDR1 MNHEY, CDR2 SMNVEV (reference sequence). CDR3 size: 13 residues. As DNA, the CDR3 is TGTGCCAGCAGTTACAGGGACTCCTACGAGCAGTACTTC. Protein: CASSYRDSYEQYF.

The V and J genes are TRBV7-6 and TRBJ2-3, with D possibly being TRBD1 (6 bases). CDR1 and CDR2 from the germline V gene are SGHVS and FNYEAQ. The V end was cut by 5 bases, the J end by 0 bases, with 12 bases between. This CDR3 spans 15 amino acids. CDR3 DNA: TGTGCCAGCAGCCCCCAGGGGCCTAGCACAGATACGCAGTATTTT. Amino acid sequence: CASSPQGPSTDTQYF. Using reference TRBV7-6 and TRBJ2-3 for the parts outside the CDR3, the full variable domain is GAGVSQSPRYKVTKRGQDVALRCDPISGHVSLYWYRQALGQGPEFLTYFNYEAQQDKSGLPNDRFSAERPEGSISTLTIQRTEQRDSAMYRCASSPQGPSTDTQYFGPGTRLTVL.

This clone is a singleton in its sample. This chain links TRBV5-6 with TRBJ2-2; no reliable D call. CDR1 SGHDT and CDR2 YYEEEE come from the germline V gene. This CDR3 contains 16 residues. The ends were cut back, 3 bases at V and 4 bases at J, with 16 bases in the middle. This CDR3 reads CASSSPEGQITGELFF. DNA for the CDR3: TGTGCCAGCAGCTCCCCCGAAGGGCAGATCACCGGGGAGCTGTTTTTT.

The chain joins TRBV14 to TRBJ2-2; 8 bases are shared with TRBD2. This CDR3 is built from 14 residues. The trim removed 4 bases at V and 7 bases at J, leaving 5 bases unmatched. Germline CDR1 reads SGHDN; CDR2 reads FVKESK. The CDR3 is CASSPGLAGGELFF. CDR3 coding DNA: TGTGCCAGCAGCCCCGGACTAGCAGGCGGGGAGCTGTTTTTT.

This clone showed up just a few times. The chain recombines TRBV7-9 with TRBJ2-3, with 8 positions matching TRBD2. This CDR3 is built from 14 residues. Trimming cost V 5 bases and J 9 bases; bases outside gene matches: 10. Germline CDR1 SEHNR, CDR2 FQNEAQ (reference sequence). Written as DNA, the CDR3 is TGTGCCAGCAGCCCCTCGGGACTAGGGACCACGCAGTATTTT. It translates to CASSPSGLGTTQYF.

The V and J genes are TRBV5-4 and TRBJ1-4; D not resolved. CDR3 length: 13 amino acids. Germline CDR1 reads SGHNT; CDR2 reads YYREEE (reference sequence). Trimming removed 4 bases at V and 0 bases at J, with 4 bases between. The CDR3 here is CASSAATNEKLFF. In DNA, the CDR3 is TGTGCCAGCAGCGCCGCAACTAATGAAAAACTGTTTTTT.

This sequence joins TRBV6-4 and TRBJ2-1; the D is unclear. The germline gives CDR1 MRHNA, CDR2 SNTAGT. The CDR3 totals 16 residues. Trimming cost V 1 base and J 1 base, with 11 bases left between them. The CDR3 region is CASSDFLVGSYNEQFF. The DNA of the CDR3 is TGTGCCAGCAGTGACTTCCTAGTGGGATCCTACAATGAGCAGTTCTTC.

V usage is TRBV5-6 and J usage is TRBJ2-3; D tentatively fits TRBD1 or TRBD2 (5 bases each). Germline CDR1 is SGHDT and CDR2 is YYEEEE. This CDR3 spans 15 amino acids. With 0 bases removed from V and 4 bases from J, the gap between germline ends came to 12 bases. The CDR3, as DNA: TGTGCCAGCAGCTTGGTGGGGGAAGAAGCAGATACGCAGTATTTT. Amino acids: CASSLVGEEADTQYF.

The chain combines TRBV4-1 with TRBJ1-1; D is undetermined. Germline CDR1 MGHRA, CDR2 YSYEKL. The CDR3 runs to 13 residues. V dropped 0 bases and J dropped 8 bases, with 10 bases sitting between them. In nucleotides, the CDR3 is TGCGCCAGCAGCCAAGAATCCCCTCGAGAAGCTTTCTTT. As protein: CASSQESPREAFF.

The gene calls are TRBV19 and TRBJ2-7; D perhaps matches TRBD2 (5 bases). The V gene's germline CDR1 is LNHDA and CDR2 SQIVND (reference sequence). V was trimmed by 4 bases and J by 0 bases, leaving 10 bases between them. This CDR3 contains 14 residues. The CDR3 nucleotides read TGTGCCAGTAGTAGCCGGGGAAGCTCCTACGAGCAGTACTTC. Encoded protein: CASSSRGSSYEQYF.

The rearrangement joins TRBV28 to TRBJ1-2; D is undetermined. V was pared by 3 bases and J by 8 bases, with 10 bases between. This CDR3 contains 12 residues. Germline loops: CDR1 MDHEN, CDR2 SYDVKM. The CDR3 reads CASSFSVRGYTF. As DNA, the CDR3 is TGTGCCAGCAGTTTCTCAGTACGAGGCTACACCTTC.

This clone was observed a single time. The V call is TRBV7-3, the J call TRBJ2-1; no firm D call. The CDR3 loop spans 13 amino acids. V lost 0 bases to trimming and J lost 8 bases, with 8 bases between them. CDR1 SGHTA and CDR2 FQGTGA come from the germline V gene. CDR3 amino acids: CASSLTKSDEQFF. The CDR3 DNA reads TGTGCCAGCAGCTTAACGAAGAGCGATGAGCAGTTCTTC.